A selection of T cell receptor beta chains follows, all from one sample in a study of blood T cell repertoires in COVID-19. The protocol was immunoSEQ multiplex PCR, while the TCRdb copy is restricted to in-frame clones and leaves out a portion. The table records some 65,000 clones, around 74% of them present only once. What was sequenced was peripheral blood. These receptors came from a woman older than 75 with acute or convalescent COVID-19. The CDR3 runs from the conserved cysteine through the conserved F or W. Fields, in order: V gene, CDR3 length, J gene, clone size, D gene, CDR3 DNA, CDR3 protein. A D gene is named only where the DNA matches it firmly. Rows may omit the clone size; those that give it use once, few, many or a size class.

V: TRBV6-2/TRBV6-3; length: 17; J: TRBJ1-5; size: once; D: -; DNA: TGTGCCAGCAGTCTCGGCCTCGGGACAAATAGCAATCAGCCCCAGCATTTT; CDR3: CASSLGLGTNSNQPQHF
V: TRBV4-1; length: 19; J: TRBJ1-4; size: -; D: -; DNA: TGCGCCAGCAGCCAAGGGGCGGCGGGGCGCCTTTCAACTAATGAAAAACTGTTTTTT; CDR3: CASSQGAAGRLSTNEKLFF
V: TRBV4-3; length: 19; J: TRBJ1-4; size: -; D: -; DNA: TGCGCCAGCAGCCAAAATTCTTTAACAGGCGCCACAACTAATGAAAAACTGTTTTTT; CDR3: CASSQNSLTGATTNEKLFF
V: TRBV5-1; length: 16; J: TRBJ2-7; size: -; D: TRBD2; DNA: TGCGCCAGCAGCGTGGGGCTAGCGGGGATCTCCTACGAGCAGTACTTC; CDR3: CASSVGLAGISYEQYF
V: TRBV30; length: 14; J: TRBJ2-5; size: -; D: TRBD1; DNA: TGTGCCTGGCACGCTCTTACAGGGGCCTCGGCCCAGTACTTC; CDR3: CAWHALTGASAQYF
V: TRBV19; length: 15; J: TRBJ1-4; size: -; D: -; DNA: TGTGCCAGTAGTCCCAGACTGAACGTAGGAGAAAAACTGTTTTTT; CDR3: CASSPRLNVGEKLFF
V: TRBV15; length: 14; J: TRBJ1-1; size: -; D: TRBD1; DNA: TGTGCCACCAGCAGGGGACAGGGCCACACTGAAGCTTTCTTT; CDR3: CATSRGQGHTEAFF
V: TRBV29-1; length: 15; J: TRBJ2-5; size: -; D: -; DNA: TGCAGCGTGGGGGCGACGGGTCGTGGCCAAGAGACCCAGTACTTC; CDR3: CSVGATGRGQETQYF
V: TRBV3-1/TRBV3-2; length: 15; J: TRBJ1-5; size: -; D: -; DNA: TGTGCCAGCAGCCAAGGAGGTGGGGGCACTCAGCCCCAGCATTTT; CDR3: CASSQGGGGTQPQHF
V: TRBV6-5; length: 13; J: TRBJ1-5; size: -; D: -; DNA: TGTGCCAGCAGCCCATTTGGCAATCAGCCCCAGCATTTT; CDR3: CASSPFGNQPQHF
V: TRBV6-5; length: 14; J: TRBJ1-2; size: -; D: TRBD1; DNA: TGTGCCAGCAGCCGCGACAGGGGCCACTATGGCTACACCTTC; CDR3: CASSRDRGHYGYTF
V: TRBV4-2; length: 16; J: TRBJ2-3; size: -; D: TRBD1; DNA: TGTGCCAGCAGCCAAGATCGAGGGGGCGGCACAGATACGCAGTATTTT; CDR3: CASSQDRGGGTDTQYF
V: TRBV7-3; length: 15; J: TRBJ1-2; size: -; D: -; DNA: TGTGCCAGCAGCTTATGGCCGCAGTCCTCCTATGGCTACACCTTC; CDR3: CASSLWPQSSYGYTF
V: TRBV11-2; length: 14; J: TRBJ2-2; size: -; D: -; DNA: TGTGCCAGCAGCCGGGCAGGGGACACCGGGGAGCTGTTTTTT; CDR3: CASSRAGDTGELFF
V: TRBV5-6; length: 16; J: TRBJ1-3; size: -; D: TRBD1; DNA: TGTGCCAGCCTCTCCCAAGGACAGGGAGGAGGAAACACCATATATTTT; CDR3: CASLSQGQGGGNTIYF
V: TRBV13; length: 16; J: TRBJ2-1; size: -; D: TRBD2; DNA: TGTGCCAGCAGCTTGGAGCTAGCGGGAGTGGTGAATGAGCAGTTCTTC; CDR3: CASSLELAGVVNEQFF
V: TRBV9; length: 13; J: TRBJ1-5; size: once; D: -; DNA: TGTGCCAGCAGCGTAGGGGGCCATCAGCCCCAGCATTTT; CDR3: CASSVGGHQPQHF
V: TRBV7-9; length: 15; J: TRBJ1-1; size: -; D: TRBD1; DNA: TGTGCCAGCAGCTTAGGAGGGGGCAGGAACACTGAAGCTTTCTTT; CDR3: CASSLGGGRNTEAFF
V: TRBV24-1; length: 12; J: TRBJ1-1; size: -; D: -; DNA: TGTGCCACCAGTGTCACCGGGACTGAAGCTTTCTTT; CDR3: CATSVTGTEAFF
V: TRBV19; length: 12; J: TRBJ1-2; size: -; D: TRBD1; DNA: TGTGCCACCTACAGGGGATCCTATGGCTACACCTTC; CDR3: CATYRGSYGYTF
V: TRBV19; length: 16; J: TRBJ2-5; size: once; D: -; DNA: TGTGCCAGTAGTATCCCAGCAGGAACCTCTAAAGAGACCCAGTACTTC; CDR3: CASSIPAGTSKETQYF
V: TRBV28; length: 14; J: TRBJ1-2; size: -; D: -; DNA: TGTGCCAGCAGTTTGCTACAGGGTCCCAAAGGCTACACCTTC; CDR3: CASSLLQGPKGYTF
V: TRBV10-1; length: 17; J: TRBJ2-1; size: -; D: TRBD2; DNA: TGCGCCAGCAGTGAGTTGCTATGGCTAGCGGGTCACGTTGAGCAGTTCTTC; CDR3: CASSELLWLAGHVEQFF
V: TRBV5-4; length: 16; J: TRBJ2-5; size: -; D: TRBD1; DNA: TGTGCCAGCAGCTTTGGCCGGGACAGGGGGCGAGAGACCCAGTACTTC; CDR3: CASSFGRDRGRETQYF
V: TRBV4-3; length: 15; J: TRBJ2-5; size: -; D: TRBD2; DNA: TGCGCCAGCAGCCTTGGACTAGCGGGGAAAGAGACCCAGTACTTC; CDR3: CASSLGLAGKETQYF
V: TRBV5-6; length: 12; J: TRBJ1-2; size: -; D: -; DNA: TGTGCCAGCAGCTTGTTCGGGGATGGCTACACCTTC; CDR3: CASSLFGDGYTF
V: TRBV6-5; length: 15; J: TRBJ2-7; size: -; D: -; DNA: TGTGCCAGCAGTTACGGAGGGAGTGTCAGGCCCGAGCAGTACTTC; CDR3: CASSYGGSVRPEQYF
V: TRBV7-2; length: 14; J: TRBJ2-3; size: -; D: -; DNA: TGTGCCAGCAGCTTAGCGCAAATAGCAGATACGCAGTATTTT; CDR3: CASSLAQIADTQYF
V: TRBV29-1; length: 14; J: TRBJ1-5; size: -; D: -; DNA: TGCAGCGTCGGTCCAAGTGGTGGCAATCAGCCCCAGCATTTT; CDR3: CSVGPSGGNQPQHF
V: TRBV19; length: 14; J: TRBJ2-2; size: -; D: TRBD2; DNA: TGTGCCAGTAGTAGCGGGAGGAACACCGGGGAGCTGTTTTTT; CDR3: CASSSGRNTGELFF
V: TRBV7-2; length: 15; J: TRBJ2-7; size: -; D: -; DNA: TGTGCCAGCAGCTTAGTGGCCCGGAGCTCCTACGAGCAGTACTTC; CDR3: CASSLVARSSYEQYF
V: TRBV4-2; length: 14; J: TRBJ1-5; size: -; D: -; DNA: TGTGCCAGCAGCCAAATCCAGAAGGAGTCGCCCCAGCATTTT; CDR3: CASSQIQKESPQHF
V: TRBV6-6; length: 16; J: TRBJ1-5; size: few; D: TRBD1; DNA: TGTGCCAGCAGTTTTGGACAGGGGGCAATACCACAGCCCCAGCATTTT; CDR3: CASSFGQGAIPQPQHF
V: TRBV19; length: 13; J: TRBJ2-1; size: few; D: -; DNA: TGTGCCAGTAGTAGCTACTCCGCCAATGAGCAGTTCTTC; CDR3: CASSSYSANEQFF
V: TRBV27; length: 14; J: TRBJ2-7; size: -; D: TRBD1; DNA: TGTGCCAGCAGTAAAGGACAGGGGAGGTACGAGCAGTACTTC; CDR3: CASSKGQGRYEQYF
V: TRBV27; length: 19; J: TRBJ1-1; size: -; D: -; DNA: TGTGCCTGCCTCCGGAGGGCACCTACATTTGGGATGATGAACACTGAAGCTTTCTTT; CDR3: CACLRRAPTFGMMNTEAFF
V: TRBV19; length: 19; J: TRBJ2-1; size: -; D: TRBD2; DNA: TGTGCCAGTAGTCAACCGGGACTAGCGGGAGTGGGCTCCTACAATGAGCAGTTCTTC; CDR3: CASSQPGLAGVGSYNEQFF
V: TRBV30; length: 10; J: TRBJ1-1; size: -; D: -; DNA: TGTGCCTGGCGTAACACTGAAGCTTTCTTT; CDR3: CAWRNTEAFF
V: TRBV6-2/TRBV6-3; length: 14; J: TRBJ1-1; size: -; D: TRBD1; DNA: TGTGCCAGCAGTTACTGGGACAGGGGTACTGAAGCTTTCTTT; CDR3: CASSYWDRGTEAFF
V: TRBV28; length: 16; J: TRBJ1-6; size: -; D: TRBD1; DNA: TGTGCCAGCAGTTCCCAGACAGGGGCGGGCCATTCACCCCTCCACTTT; CDR3: CASSSQTGAGHSPLHF
V: TRBV27; length: 13; J: TRBJ2-1; size: once; D: -; DNA: TGTGCCAGCAGTTTGATAGGGAGGAATGAGCAGTTCTTC; CDR3: CASSLIGRNEQFF
V: TRBV18; length: 16; J: TRBJ2-5; size: -; D: TRBD2; DNA: TGTGCCAGCTCACCTCCGGGACTAGCGGGAATGGGGACCCAGTACTTC; CDR3: CASSPPGLAGMGTQYF
V: TRBV10-3; length: 14; J: TRBJ2-3; size: -; D: TRBD2; DNA: TGTGCCATCAGGATAGCGGGAGAAGGCAATACGCAGTATTTT; CDR3: CAIRIAGEGNTQYF
V: TRBV30; length: 15; J: TRBJ2-5; size: -; D: TRBD2; DNA: TGTGCCTGGTCTAAACTAGCGGGAGCGTCCGAGACCCAGTACTTC; CDR3: CAWSKLAGASETQYF
V: TRBV7-8; length: 14; J: TRBJ1-5; size: -; D: TRBD1; DNA: TGTGCCAGCAGCTTAGATCGGGGGACAGGGCCCCAGCATTTT; CDR3: CASSLDRGTGPQHF
V: TRBV10-1; length: 16; J: TRBJ2-7; size: -; D: -; DNA: TGCGCCAGCAGTGAAGGAGGACGAGACGGGTCGTACGAGCAGTACTTC; CDR3: CASSEGGRDGSYEQYF
V: TRBV24-1; length: 17; J: TRBJ1-2; size: -; D: TRBD1; DNA: TGTGCCACCAGTGCCATCTCCGGGACAGGGGGCCTCTATGGCTACACCTTC; CDR3: CATSAISGTGGLYGYTF
V: TRBV6-2/TRBV6-3; length: 14; J: TRBJ1-1; size: -; D: -; DNA: TGTGCCAGCAGTTACTCGGGAAGGGGCACTGAAGCTTTCTTT; CDR3: CASSYSGRGTEAFF
V: TRBV24-1; length: 19; J: TRBJ2-1; size: few; D: TRBD2; DNA: TGTGCCACCAGTGATCCCGGGACTACTCACCAAAGCTCCTACAATGAGCAGTTCTTC; CDR3: CATSDPGTTHQSSYNEQFF
V: TRBV7-2; length: 18; J: TRBJ1-6; size: -; D: -; DNA: TGTGCCAGCAGCTTAGTCGGAGGGGCAAGCTCCTATAATTCACCCCTCCACTTT; CDR3: CASSLVGGASSYNSPLHF
V: TRBV5-6; length: 13; J: TRBJ2-1; size: -; D: TRBD1; DNA: TGTGCCAGCATAGGGACAGGGGCCAATGAGCAGTTCTTC; CDR3: CASIGTGANEQFF
V: TRBV11-2; length: 15; J: TRBJ2-1; size: few; D: TRBD2; DNA: TGTGCCAGCAGCTTAGGCGGGGGACCCTACAATGAGCAGTTCTTC; CDR3: CASSLGGGPYNEQFF
V: TRBV6-5; length: 13; J: TRBJ1-1; size: -; D: -; DNA: TGTGCCAGCAGTTTTCAGGTGAACACTGAAGCTTTCTTT; CDR3: CASSFQVNTEAFF
V: TRBV7-8; length: 17; J: TRBJ1-1; size: -; D: TRBD1; DNA: TGTGCCAGCAGCCCACAGAAGAAGGACAGGGAGGGCACTGAAGCTTTCTTT; CDR3: CASSPQKKDREGTEAFF
V: TRBV28; length: 14; J: TRBJ1-4; size: -; D: -; DNA: TGTGCCAGCAGTTTTATATCCGGAGATGAAAAACTGTTTTTT; CDR3: CASSFISGDEKLFF
V: TRBV10-3; length: 15; J: TRBJ2-5; size: -; D: -; DNA: TGTGCCATCAGTGACACTACACCTATCCAAGAGACCCAGTACTTC; CDR3: CAISDTTPIQETQYF
V: TRBV7-2; length: 13; J: TRBJ2-5; size: -; D: -; DNA: TGTGCCAGCAGCTTCGTCCGGCAAGAGACCCAGTACTTC; CDR3: CASSFVRQETQYF
V: TRBV7-3; length: 16; J: TRBJ1-3; size: -; D: -; DNA: TGTGCCAGCAGCTTAACGTTGGCAGGGACTGGAAACACCATATATTTT; CDR3: CASSLTLAGTGNTIYF
V: TRBV30; length: 13; J: TRBJ1-1; size: -; D: -; DNA: TGTGCCTGGAGTGTAAATAGGGGCTCCGAAGCTTTCTTT; CDR3: CAWSVNRGSEAFF
V: TRBV29-1; length: 12; J: TRBJ2-1; size: -; D: TRBD1; DNA: TGCAGCGAACAACAGGGGGTTGGTGAGCAGTTCTTC; CDR3: CSEQQGVGEQFF